A selection of T cell receptor beta chains follows, all from one sample in a study of blood T cell repertoires in COVID-19. The table came from immunoSEQ multiplex PCR; TCRdb's copy has only in-frame clones and leaves some out. The table has approximately 310,000 clones, about 89% seen once; the top ten hold around 7.8%. Sequences were obtained from peripheral blood. The receptors originated from a woman aged 45-65 years who had recovered from COVID-19. The CDR3 runs from the conserved cysteine through the conserved F or W. D genes are given only for firm matches. A row's size may be missing; if present it is once, few, many or a size class.

D gene: NA
clone size: NA
J gene: TRBJ2-7
V gene: TRBV6-2/TRBV6-3
CDR3 protein: CASSYSSYEQYF
CDR3 DNA: TGTGCCAGCAGTTATTCGTCCTACGAGCAGTACTTC

D gene: NA
clone size: NA
J gene: TRBJ2-3
V gene: TRBV30
CDR3 protein: CAWSYVAVTDTQYF
CDR3 DNA: TGTGCCTGGAGTTATGTAGCGGTGACAGATACGCAGTATTTT

D gene: NA
clone size: NA
J gene: TRBJ1-2
V gene: TRBV6-5
CDR3 protein: CASSSGNYGYTF
CDR3 DNA: TGTGCCAGCAGTTCAGGGAACTATGGCTACACCTTC

D gene: TRBD1
clone size: NA
J gene: TRBJ1-2
V gene: TRBV4-3
CDR3 protein: CASSQDEGAVYGYTF
CDR3 DNA: TGCGCCAGCAGCCAAGATGAGGGGGCGGTCTATGGCTACACCTTC

D gene: NA
clone size: NA
J gene: TRBJ1-1
V gene: TRBV28
CDR3 protein: CASSFELGTEAFF
CDR3 DNA: TGTGCCAGCAGTTTCGAGCTCGGGACTGAAGCTTTCTTT

D gene: NA
clone size: NA
J gene: TRBJ2-2
V gene: TRBV19
CDR3 protein: CASSTSFGNRAGELFF
CDR3 DNA: TGTGCCAGTAGTACCAGTTTCGGCAACAGGGCCGGGGAGCTGTTTTTT

D gene: NA
clone size: NA
J gene: TRBJ2-7
V gene: TRBV5-1
CDR3 protein: CASSFVRGSYEQYF
CDR3 DNA: TGCGCCAGCAGCTTTGTTCGGGGCTCCTACGAGCAGTACTTC

D gene: TRBD1
clone size: few
J gene: TRBJ1-2
V gene: TRBV19
CDR3 protein: CASSPGTDLRRGYTF
CDR3 DNA: TGTGCCAGTAGCCCCGGGACAGACCTGAGAAGAGGCTACACCTTC

D gene: TRBD2
clone size: NA
J gene: TRBJ2-7
V gene: TRBV10-1
CDR3 protein: CASRTSGPYEQYF
CDR3 DNA: TGCGCCAGCAGGACTAGCGGACCCTACGAGCAGTACTTC

D gene: NA
clone size: NA
J gene: TRBJ2-1
V gene: TRBV24-1
CDR3 protein: CATSDPGNEQFF
CDR3 DNA: TGTGCCACCAGTGACCCAGGCAATGAGCAGTTCTTC

D gene: TRBD1
clone size: NA
J gene: TRBJ1-4
V gene: TRBV5-6
CDR3 protein: CASSLRGGEKLFF
CDR3 DNA: TGTGCCAGCAGCTTGAGAGGGGGCGAAAAACTGTTTTTT

D gene: NA
clone size: NA
J gene: TRBJ1-2
V gene: TRBV7-2
CDR3 protein: CASSFAQGANYGYTF
CDR3 DNA: TGTGCCAGCAGCTTCGCACAGGGAGCTAACTATGGCTACACCTTC

D gene: TRBD1
clone size: NA
J gene: TRBJ1-3
V gene: TRBV2
CDR3 protein: CASSLASGGSGNTIYF
CDR3 DNA: TGTGCCAGCAGTCTAGCCTCAGGGGGCTCTGGAAACACCATATATTTT

D gene: NA
clone size: once
J gene: TRBJ1-2
V gene: TRBV5-1
CDR3 protein: CASSLRHRGTNYGYTF
CDR3 DNA: TGCGCCAGCAGCTTAAGACACCGGGGAACTAACTATGGCTACACCTTC

D gene: NA
clone size: NA
J gene: TRBJ1-2
V gene: TRBV21-1
CDR3 protein: CASSKVGGSVYGYTF
CDR3 DNA: TGTGCCAGCAGCAAAGTTGGGGGGTCGGTTTATGGCTACACCTTC

D gene: NA
clone size: NA
J gene: TRBJ2-5
V gene: TRBV18
CDR3 protein: CASYRDSTKETQYF
CDR3 DNA: TGTGCCAGCTACCGGGACTCTACTAAAGAGACCCAGTACTTC

D gene: TRBD1
clone size: once
J gene: TRBJ1-1
V gene: TRBV3-1/TRBV3-2
CDR3 protein: CASSQRQGYTEAFF
CDR3 DNA: TGTGCCAGCAGCCAAAGACAGGGCTACACTGAAGCTTTCTTT

D gene: NA
clone size: NA
J gene: TRBJ1-1
V gene: TRBV5-1
CDR3 protein: CASSTPRGRDTEAFF
CDR3 DNA: TGCGCCAGCAGCACCCCTCGGGGGAGGGACACTGAAGCTTTCTTT

D gene: NA
clone size: NA
J gene: TRBJ2-3
V gene: TRBV6-4
CDR3 protein: CASRGDGNTQYF
CDR3 DNA: TGTGCCAGCAGGGGAGACGGGAATACGCAGTATTTT

D gene: NA
clone size: few
J gene: TRBJ2-7
V gene: TRBV3-1/TRBV3-2
CDR3 protein: CASSHGASAGNEQYF
CDR3 DNA: TGTGCCAGCAGCCATGGAGCGTCGGCCGGGAACGAGCAGTACTTC

D gene: NA
clone size: once
J gene: TRBJ1-6
V gene: TRBV30
CDR3 protein: CAWSVRGDNSPLHF
CDR3 DNA: TGTGCCTGGAGTGTACGGGGGGATAATTCACCCCTCCACTTT

D gene: NA
clone size: NA
J gene: TRBJ1-1
V gene: TRBV11-2
CDR3 protein: CASSRLRGPDRRGTEAFF
CDR3 DNA: TGTGCCAGCAGCCGCCTGCGGGGGCCCGACCGGAGGGGCACTGAAGCTTTCTTT

D gene: TRBD2
clone size: NA
J gene: TRBJ2-3
V gene: TRBV7-2
CDR3 protein: CASSLVASGGVGNTQYF
CDR3 DNA: TGTGCCAGCAGCTTAGTAGCTAGCGGGGGGGTAGGAAATACGCAGTATTTT

D gene: TRBD2
clone size: NA
J gene: TRBJ2-5
V gene: TRBV25-1
CDR3 protein: CASSTRRGTSGRETQYF
CDR3 DNA: TGTGCCAGCAGTACACGCCGAGGGACTAGCGGGAGAGAGACCCAGTACTTC

D gene: NA
clone size: NA
J gene: TRBJ1-2
V gene: TRBV9
CDR3 protein: CASSVEDGVGGYTF
CDR3 DNA: TGTGCCAGCAGCGTAGAGGACGGGGTCGGGGGCTACACCTTC

D gene: NA
clone size: NA
J gene: TRBJ2-1
V gene: TRBV28
CDR3 protein: CASSFRLSAYNEQFF
CDR3 DNA: TGTGCCAGCAGTTTTCGATTAAGCGCCTACAATGAGCAGTTCTTC

D gene: TRBD1
clone size: NA
J gene: TRBJ2-7
V gene: TRBV18
CDR3 protein: CASSPNRDRVHEQYF
CDR3 DNA: TGTGCCAGCTCACCAAACCGGGACAGGGTCCACGAGCAGTACTTC

D gene: NA
clone size: NA
J gene: TRBJ2-1
V gene: TRBV9
CDR3 protein: CASSSHSGLSYNEQFF
CDR3 DNA: TGTGCCAGCAGCTCACACTCAGGTCTCTCCTACAATGAGCAGTTCTTC

D gene: NA
clone size: NA
J gene: TRBJ1-1
V gene: TRBV3-1/TRBV3-2
CDR3 protein: CASSQGGQFNTEAFF
CDR3 DNA: TGTGCCAGCAGCCAAGGAGGGCAGTTTAACACTGAAGCTTTCTTT

D gene: NA
clone size: NA
J gene: TRBJ2-3
V gene: TRBV7-3
CDR3 protein: CASPRGDTQYF
CDR3 DNA: TGTGCCAGTCCTCGGGGGGATACGCAGTATTTT

D gene: NA
clone size: NA
J gene: TRBJ2-2
V gene: TRBV20-1
CDR3 protein: CSASWRVVPGELFF
CDR3 DNA: TGCAGTGCTAGTTGGAGGGTGGTCCCCGGGGAGCTGTTTTTT